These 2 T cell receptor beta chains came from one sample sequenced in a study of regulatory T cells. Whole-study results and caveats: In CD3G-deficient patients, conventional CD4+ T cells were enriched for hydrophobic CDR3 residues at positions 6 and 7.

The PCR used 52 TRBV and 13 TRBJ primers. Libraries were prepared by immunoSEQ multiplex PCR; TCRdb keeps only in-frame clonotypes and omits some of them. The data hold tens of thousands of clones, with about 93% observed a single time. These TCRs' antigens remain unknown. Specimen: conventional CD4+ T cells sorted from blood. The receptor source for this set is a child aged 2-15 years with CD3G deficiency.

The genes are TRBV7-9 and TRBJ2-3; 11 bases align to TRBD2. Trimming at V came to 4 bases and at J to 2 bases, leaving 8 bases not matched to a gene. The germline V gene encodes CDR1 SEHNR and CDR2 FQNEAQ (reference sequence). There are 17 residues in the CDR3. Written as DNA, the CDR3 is TGTGCCAGCAGCTCGAACCGACTAGCGGGACCCACAGATACGCAGTATTTT. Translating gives CASSSNRLAGPTDTQYF.

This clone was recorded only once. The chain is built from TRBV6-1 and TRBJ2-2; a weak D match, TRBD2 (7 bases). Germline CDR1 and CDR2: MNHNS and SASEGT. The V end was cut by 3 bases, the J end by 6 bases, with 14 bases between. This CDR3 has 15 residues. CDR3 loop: CASSDRGAPPGELFF. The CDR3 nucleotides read TGTGCCAGCAGTGACCGGGGGGCGCCTCCCGGGGAGCTGTTTTTT.